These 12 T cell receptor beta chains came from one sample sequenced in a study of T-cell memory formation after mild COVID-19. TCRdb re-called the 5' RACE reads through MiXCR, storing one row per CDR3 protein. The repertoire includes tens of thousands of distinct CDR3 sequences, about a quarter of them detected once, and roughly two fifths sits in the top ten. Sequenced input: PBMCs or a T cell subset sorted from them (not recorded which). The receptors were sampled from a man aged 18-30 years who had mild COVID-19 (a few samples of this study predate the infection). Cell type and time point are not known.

This CDR3 is CASSPPSGGTYNEQFF. CDR3 DNA: TGTGCCAGCAGCCCCCCTAGCGGGGGCACCTACAATGAGCAGTTCTTC. The V gene is TRBV7-6, the J gene TRBJ2-1; 10 positions agree with TRBD2. The germline CDR1 and CDR2 sequences are SGHVS and FNYEAQ. The CDR3 runs 16 residues. V trimming: 5 bases; J trimming: 2 bases; junction bases outside the gene matches: 6.

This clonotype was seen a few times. The CDR3 here is CASSLSTSETDTQYF. The CDR3 nucleotides read TGCGCCAGCAGCCTAAGTACCTCAGAGACAGATACGCAGTATTTT. The chain joins TRBV4-1 to TRBJ2-3, with D hard to call. CDR3 length: 15 amino acids. Germline V gene lookup returns CDR1 MGHRA and CDR2 YSYEKL. Trimming removed 4 bases from V and 3 bases from J, with 14 bases in between.

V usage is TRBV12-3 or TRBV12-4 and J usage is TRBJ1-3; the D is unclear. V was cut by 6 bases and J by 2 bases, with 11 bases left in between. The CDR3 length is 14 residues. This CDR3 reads CASSPAATGNTIYF. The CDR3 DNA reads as TGTGCCAGCAGCCCGGCAGCAACTGGAAACACCATATATTTT.

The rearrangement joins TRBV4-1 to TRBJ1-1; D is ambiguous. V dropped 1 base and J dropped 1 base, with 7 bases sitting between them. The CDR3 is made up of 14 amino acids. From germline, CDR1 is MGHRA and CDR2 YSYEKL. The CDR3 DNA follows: TGCGCCAGCAGCCAAGCTGGAGCGAACACTGAAGCTTTCTTT. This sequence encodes CASSQAGANTEAFF.

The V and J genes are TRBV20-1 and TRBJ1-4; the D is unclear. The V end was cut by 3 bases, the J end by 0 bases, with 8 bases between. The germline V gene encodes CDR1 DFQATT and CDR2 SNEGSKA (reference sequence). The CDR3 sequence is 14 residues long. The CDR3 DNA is TGCAGTGCTAGCTCCATTGCAACTAATGAAAAACTGTTTTTT. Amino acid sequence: CSASSIATNEKLFF.

The DNA for the CDR3 is TGTGCCAGCAGCTTATCGGGGAATGAGCAGTTCTTC. This sequence encodes CASSLSGNEQFF. J is TRBJ2-1 and V is TRBV7-9; tentatively, D is TRBD2 (5 bases). The CDR3 spans 12 residues. Germline V gives CDR1 SEHNR, CDR2 FQNEAQ (reference sequence). V lost 2 bases and J 7 bases, leaving 6 bases between the germline ends.

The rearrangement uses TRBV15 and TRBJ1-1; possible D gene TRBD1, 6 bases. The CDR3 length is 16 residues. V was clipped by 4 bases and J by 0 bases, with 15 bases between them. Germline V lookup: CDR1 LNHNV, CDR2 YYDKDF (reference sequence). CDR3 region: CATSTPPGHMNTEAFF. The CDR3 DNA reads TGTGCCACCAGCACCCCCCCGGGACATATGAACACTGAAGCTTTCTTT.

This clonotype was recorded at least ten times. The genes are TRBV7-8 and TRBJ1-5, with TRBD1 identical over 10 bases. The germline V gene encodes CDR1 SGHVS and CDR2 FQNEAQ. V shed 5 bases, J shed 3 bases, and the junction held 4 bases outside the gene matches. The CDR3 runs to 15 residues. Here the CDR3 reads CASSPGTGANQPQHF. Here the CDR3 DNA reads TGTGCCAGCAGCCCAGGGACAGGGGCCAATCAGCCCCAGCATTTT. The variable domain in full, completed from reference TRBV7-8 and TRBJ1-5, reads GAGVSQSPRYKVAKRGQDVALRCDPISGHVSLFWYQQALGQGPEFLTYFQNEAQLDKSGLPSDRFFAERPEGSVSTLKIQRTQQEDSAVYLCASSPGTGANQPQHFGDGTRLSIL.

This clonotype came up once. The CDR3 DNA follows: TGTGCCAGCAGTTACTCTTCCGATACGCAGTATTTT. This sequence encodes CASSYSSDTQYF. This rearrangement joins TRBV6-6 to TRBJ2-3; D gene unclear. Trimming left V 0 bases short and J 6 bases short, with 4 bases between. The CDR3 is 12 residues long. The germline V gene has CDR1 MNHNY and CDR2 SVGAGI (reference sequence).

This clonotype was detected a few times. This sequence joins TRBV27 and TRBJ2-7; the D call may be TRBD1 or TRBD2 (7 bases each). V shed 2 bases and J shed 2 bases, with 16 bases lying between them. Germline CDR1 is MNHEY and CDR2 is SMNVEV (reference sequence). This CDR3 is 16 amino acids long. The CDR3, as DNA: TGTGCCAGCAGTTTAAGGGGAGGGGGCGCCGCCTACGAGCAGTACGTC. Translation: CASSLRGGGAAYEQYV.

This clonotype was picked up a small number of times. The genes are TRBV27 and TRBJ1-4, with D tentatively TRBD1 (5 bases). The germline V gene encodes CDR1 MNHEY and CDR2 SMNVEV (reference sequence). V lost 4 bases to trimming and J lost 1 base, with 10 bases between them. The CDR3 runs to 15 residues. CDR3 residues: CASSSGAITNEKLFF. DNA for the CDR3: TGTGCCAGCAGTTCTGGGGCCATAACTAATGAAAAACTGTTTTTT. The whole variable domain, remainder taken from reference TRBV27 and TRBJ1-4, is EAQVTQNPRYLITVTGKKLTVTCSQNMNHEYMSWYRQDPGLGLRQIYYSMNVEVTDKGDVPEGYKVSRKEKRNFPLILESPSPNQTSLYFCASSSGAITNEKLFFGSGTQLSVL.

The CDR3 DNA is TGCAGCGTCGCCGGGACAGGGTCGAATGAAAAACTGTTTTTT. Its translation: CSVAGTGSNEKLFF. This chain links TRBV29-1 with TRBJ1-4; the match to TRBD1 covers 9 bases. This CDR3 has 14 residues. V lost 6 bases to trimming and J lost 5 bases; unmatched junction nucleotides: 7. Germline V gene lookup returns CDR1 SQVTM and CDR2 ANQGSEA.